Below are 31 T cell receptor beta chains sequenced from a single sample in a study of early T cells in non-severe SARS-CoV-2 infection. One entry per CDR3 protein, called by TCRdb with MiXCR from the 5' RACE reads. Seen here are about 82,000 distinct CDR3 sequences, around 13% observed once, and the top ten hold 6%. Sequencing was done on a sample of whole blood. These receptors all come from an adult who was a healthcare worker with PCR-confirmed SARS-CoV-2 infection or an uninfected control (not recorded which).

The J gene is TRBJ1-2, the V gene TRBV18; D unresolved. Trimming shortened V by 4 bases and J by 8 bases, and 8 bases separated the two germline ends. CDR3 size: 11 residues. Germline V gives CDR1 KGHSH, CDR2 LQKENI. The DNA for the CDR3 is TGTGCCAGCTCACAAGGGAACGGCTACACCTTC. It translates to CASSQGNGYTF. Together with reference TRBV18 and TRBJ1-2, the CDR3 gives the full variable domain: NAGVMQNPRHLVRRRGQEARLRCSPMKGHSHVYWYRQLPEEGLKFMVYLQKENIIDESGMPKERFSAEFPKEGPSILRIQQVVRGDSAAYFCASSQGNGYTFGSGTRLTVV.

The V call is TRBV20-1, the J call TRBJ2-7; D not resolved. From germline, CDR1 is DFQATT and CDR2 SNEGSKA (reference sequence). The V and J ends lost 5 bases and 2 bases respectively, with 16 bases between them. This CDR3 region has 14 residues. DNA of the CDR3: TGCAGTGCTCAACTACCCCGGCGGCCCTACGAGCAGTACTTC. Its translation: CSAQLPRRPYEQYF.

This clonotype was found many times. This chain joins TRBV2 and TRBJ1-1, with TRBD1 matching 9 bases. J was trimmed by 0 bases and V by 7 bases; bases with no gene match: 9. CDR3 length: 16 residues. Germline V gene sequence: CDR1 SNHLY, CDR2 FYNNEI. The CDR3 coding sequence is TGTGCCAGCAAGCCGGGACAGGGAACATTGAACACTGAAGCTTTCTTT. Protein sequence: CASKPGQGTLNTEAFF.

This clonotype was seen at least ten times. The rearrangement links TRBV14 to TRBJ1-1; D not certain. Trimming shortened V by 1 base and J by 8 bases, and 5 bases separated the two germline ends. CDR1 and CDR2 from the germline V gene are SGHDN and FVKESK. This CDR3 region has 11 residues. The chain's CDR3 is CASSQAQEAFF. The CDR3, as DNA: TGTGCCAGCAGCCAAGCCCAAGAAGCTTTCTTT. Complete variable domain (other parts from reference TRBV14 and TRBJ1-1): EAGVTQFPSHSVIEKGQTVTLRCDPISGHDNLYWYRRVMGKEIKFLLHFVKESKQDESGMPNNRFLAERTGGTYSTLKVQPAELEDSGVYFCASSQAQEAFFGQGTRLTVV.

This clonotype was seen many times. The J gene is TRBJ2-1, the V gene TRBV6-2 or TRBV6-3, with 9 positions matching TRBD2. This CDR3 spans 14 amino acids. CDR1 MNHEY and CDR2 SVGEGT come from the germline V gene. V lost 7 bases to trimming and J lost 3 bases; unmatched junction nucleotides: 4. CDR3 DNA sequence: TGTGCCAGCACAGGCGGGAGGGACTACAATGAGCAGTTCTTC. Its translation: CASTGGRDYNEQFF.

In this sample, this clonotype turned up a few times. The V and J genes are TRBV19 and TRBJ1-4; D gene ambiguous. The CDR3 consists of 13 residues. Germline V gives CDR1 LNHDA, CDR2 SQIVND (reference sequence). V was clipped by 6 bases and J by 6 bases, with 11 bases between them. This CDR3 reads CASRGPGYEKLFF. CDR3 coding DNA: TGTGCCAGTAGAGGGCCTGGCTATGAAAAACTGTTTTTT.

This clonotype was picked up many times. This sequence joins TRBV5-5 and TRBJ2-2; 9 bases match TRBD1. The trim removed 2 bases at V and 5 bases at J, leaving 1 base unmatched. Germline loops: CDR1 SGHKS, CDR2 YYEKEE (reference sequence). The CDR3 loop spans 14 amino acids. The CDR3 region has the DNA TGTGCCAGCAGCTTCGGACAGGGGACCGGGGAGCTGTTTTTT. It specifies CASSFGQGTGELFF.

This clonotype was seen many times. The chain couples TRBV19 to TRBJ1-2, with TRBD1 matching over 7 bases. Germline lookup yields CDR1 LNHDA and CDR2 SQIVND (reference sequence). V gave up 9 bases and J gave up 8 bases; unmatched junction bases: 12. This CDR3 contains 13 residues. The CDR3 DNA reads TGTGCCAGCCGCACGAGGGGGCCTGTGGGCTACACCTTC. Its translation is CASRTRGPVGYTF. Drawing the rest from reference TRBV19 and TRBJ1-2, the complete variable domain is DGGITQSPKYLFRKEGQNVTLSCEQNLNHDAMYWYRQDPGQGLRLIYYSQIVNDFQKGDIAEGYSVSREKKESFPLTVTSAQKNPTAFYLCASRTRGPVGYTFGSGTRLTVV.

In this sample, this clonotype turned up many times. V and J are TRBV4-1 and TRBJ2-1; D gene uncertain. Trimming removed 2 bases from V and 7 bases from J, with 9 bases in between. From germline, CDR1 is MGHRA and CDR2 YSYEKL. The CDR3 extends over 13 amino acids. CDR3 in DNA: TGCGCCAGCAGCCAACCGGACGAGAATGAGCAGTTCTTC. Translation: CASSQPDENEQFF.

This rearrangement joins TRBV20-1 to TRBJ1-3, with D possibly being TRBD1 (5 bases). Germline CDR1 is DFQATT and CDR2 is SNEGSKA (reference sequence). This CDR3 is 16 amino acids long. Trimming cost V 4 bases and J 2 bases, with 18 bases left between them. The CDR3: CSAKAPTGDAGNTIYF. DNA of the CDR3: TGCAGTGCTAAGGCCCCCACAGGAGACGCTGGAAACACCATATATTTT.

This clonotype was observed many times. The chain combines TRBV2 with TRBJ1-1; TRBD1 matches 7 bases. Losses at the gene ends were 5 bases for V and 1 base for J; bases not matched to a gene: 4. From germline, CDR1 is SNHLY and CDR2 FYNNEI. The CDR3 totals 14 residues. The CDR3 DNA follows: TGTGCCAGCAGTTATTACAGGGGGAACACTGAAGCTTTCTTT. It is translated as CASSYYRGNTEAFF. The whole variable domain, filled in from reference TRBV2 and TRBJ1-1, reads EPEVTQTPSHQVTQMGQEVILRCVPISNHLYFYWYRQILGQKVEFLVSFYNNEISEKSEIFDDQFSVERPDGSNFTLKIRSTKLEDSAMYFCASSYYRGNTEAFFGQGTRLTVV.

The chain is built from TRBV7-8 and TRBJ2-7; 8 bases are shared with TRBD2. J gave up 4 bases and V 0 bases, and 5 bases lay outside the gene matches. The CDR3 is 15 amino acids. Germline values: CDR1 SGHVS, CDR2 FQNEAQ. CDR3 DNA: TGTGCCAGCAGCTTAGCAGCGGGGGTTATGTACGAGCAGTACTTC. Translating it yields CASSLAAGVMYEQYF.

V and J are TRBV6-4 and TRBJ2-3, with 9 bases matching TRBD1. Germline-derived CDR1 and CDR2 are MRHNA and SNTAGT. V shed 5 bases, J shed 3 bases, and the junction held 6 bases outside the gene matches. The length of the CDR3 is 15 residues. CDR3 coding DNA: TGTGCCAGCAGTTACAGGGGGCGGCTGACAGATACGCAGTATTTT. Translating gives CASSYRGRLTDTQYF.

The chain is built from TRBV28 and TRBJ2-3; D possibly corresponds to TRBD2 (5 bases). The CDR3 spans 13 residues. Germline assignment: CDR1 MDHEN and CDR2 SYDVKM. V was cut by 11 bases and J by 2 bases, with 14 bases left in between. CDR3 nucleotide sequence: TGTGCCGCAGTTAAGAGGGTCACAGATACGCAGTATTTT. Its translation: CAAVKRVTDTQYF.

The chain couples TRBV7-9 to TRBJ1-2; TRBD1 agrees at 7 bases. Germline CDR1 is SEHNR and CDR2 is FQNEAQ (reference sequence). This CDR3 contains 13 residues. The V segment lost 5 bases and the J segment 3 bases; nucleotides outside the gene matches: 3. The CDR3 DNA is TGTGCCAGCAGCCTTACAGGGGACTATGGCTACACCTTC. This encodes CASSLTGDYGYTF.

The gene calls are TRBV18 and TRBJ2-1; D is unresolved. The CDR3 is 15 amino acids. Germline lookup yields CDR1 KGHSH and CDR2 LQKENI. Trimming left V 4 bases short and J 3 bases short, with 13 bases between. The CDR3 region has the DNA TGTGCCAGCTCACTCTTGACGAGTTACTACAATGAGCAGTTCTTC. Its translation: CASSLLTSYYNEQFF. The complete variable domain, with remaining parts taken from reference TRBV18 and TRBJ2-1, reads NAGVMQNPRHLVRRRGQEARLRCSPMKGHSHVYWYRQLPEEGLKFMVYLQKENIIDESGMPKERFSAEFPKEGPSILRIQQVVRGDSAAYFCASSLLTSYYNEQFFGPGTRLTVL.

This clonotype was detected only a few times. The chain's CDR3 is CASSHLTGADEKLFF. The CDR3 nucleotides read TGCGCCAGCAGCCACCTGACAGGGGCGGATGAAAAACTGTTTTTT. V usage is TRBV4-1 and J usage is TRBJ1-4; 8 bases fit TRBD1. The CDR3 contains 15 residues. Germline CDR1 MGHRA, CDR2 YSYEKL. Trimming removed 3 bases from V and 6 bases from J; junction bases left unmatched: 6.

This clonotype was counted a few times. V and J are TRBV6-5 and TRBJ2-1, with D maybe TRBD1 (6 bases). CDR1 MNHEY and CDR2 SVGAGI come from the germline V gene. V was pared by 9 bases and J by 10 bases, with 19 bases between. CDR3 length equals 13 residues. The CDR3 protein is CASSTHRDVEQFF. The CDR3 DNA reads as TGTGCCAGTAGTACCCACAGGGACGTGGAGCAGTTCTTC.

The table lists this clonotype with a few counts. This sequence joins TRBV29-1 and TRBJ2-5; tentatively, D is TRBD1 (6 bases). The CDR3 loop spans 13 amino acids. CDR1 and CDR2 (germline): SQVTM, ANQGSEA. The ends were cut back, 6 bases at V and 2 bases at J, with 13 bases in the middle. CDR3 sequence: CSVRNRDQETQYF. The CDR3 nucleotides are TGCAGCGTACGAAACAGGGATCAAGAGACCCAGTACTTC.

J is TRBJ1-1 and V is TRBV6-2 or TRBV6-3; 7 nucleotides agree with TRBD1. The ends lost 7 bases at V and 10 bases at J; junction bases unmatched: 12. Germline assignment: CDR1 MNHEY and CDR2 SVGEGT. The CDR3 has 13 amino acids. The CDR3 DNA is TGTGCCAGCATTCCGACAGGGAGGATCGGAGCTTTCTTT. Translation: CASIPTGRIGAFF.

A word on this clonotype: Germline is not matched at one junction end, which may reflect a read error. This chain joins TRBV29-1 and TRBJ2-1; TRBD2 matches at 10 bases. This CDR3 has 19 amino acids. Germline CDR1 is SQVTM and CDR2 is ANQGSEA. CDR3 sequence reads: CGVKTGTPSGLAGVDEQFF. In DNA form, the CDR3 reads TGCGGCGTGAAGACCGGGACCCCCTCAGGGCTAGCGGGAGTGGATGAGCAGTTCTTC.

The chain employs TRBV29-1 and TRBJ1-2, with D possibly matching TRBD1 (6 bases). V was clipped by 2 bases and J by 4 bases, with 8 bases between them. Germline values: CDR1 SQVTM, CDR2 ANQGSEA. The CDR3 length is 12 residues. This CDR3 reads CSVESRGYGYTF. CDR3 coding DNA: TGCAGCGTTGAATCCAGGGGCTATGGCTACACCTTC.

The rearrangement links TRBV4-2 to TRBJ2-4, with D possibly being TRBD2 (6 bases). V lost 1 base, J lost 0 bases, and 10 bases lay in between. CDR1 LGHNA and CDR2 YNFKEQ come from the germline V gene. The CDR3 is 16 residues long. The CDR3 spells CASSQGSGLAKNIQYF. CDR3 sequence (DNA): TGTGCCAGCAGCCAAGGGAGCGGGTTAGCCAAAAACATTCAGTACTTC.

The chain links TRBV6-6 to TRBJ2-5; no clear D. The CDR3 sequence is 12 residues long. Between the trimmed V and J ends, which lost 8 bases and 0 bases, there was a span of 7 bases. The germline V gene has CDR1 MNHNY and CDR2 SVGAGI (reference sequence). CDR3 sequence: CASGLNQETQYF. The CDR3 DNA reads TGTGCCAGCGGGCTCAACCAAGAGACCCAGTACTTC.

This clonotype was observed a few times. This chain links TRBV11-2 with TRBJ1-1; 8 nucleotides align to TRBD1. This CDR3 contains 13 residues. Trimming cost V 6 bases and J 5 bases; bases outside gene matches: 5. CDR1 and CDR2 (germline): SGHAT, FQNNGV. The CDR3: CASRRTGRTEAFF. The CDR3 nucleotides are TGTGCCAGCAGGCGGACAGGGAGAACTGAAGCTTTCTTT.

The rearrangement uses TRBV10-3 and TRBJ2-5; TRBD2 agrees at 9 bases. The ends lost 10 bases at V and 1 base at J; junction bases unmatched: 4. The germline CDR1 and CDR2 sequences are ENHRY and SYGVKD. The CDR3 loop spans 13 amino acids. The CDR3 sequence is CATLTSGQETQYF. The CDR3 region has the DNA TGTGCCACCCTGACTAGCGGCCAAGAGACCCAGTACTTC.

This clonotype was counted a few times. The rearrangement joins TRBV2 to TRBJ2-1; possibly TRBD2 for D (6 bases). The CDR3 has 10 residues. Germline V gene lookup returns CDR1 SNHLY and CDR2 FYNNEI. Trimming took 8 bases from V and 8 from J, leaving 7 bases between them. The CDR3 is CASWGDEQFF. CDR3 DNA: TGTGCCAGCTGGGGGGATGAGCAGTTCTTC.

This clonotype was found many times. The chain employs TRBV6-5 and TRBJ2-2, with D maybe TRBD1 (6 bases). The germline gives CDR1 MNHEY, CDR2 SVGAGI. The CDR3 is 16 amino acids. V lost 0 bases to trimming and J lost 2 bases, with 10 bases between them. For the CDR3, the DNA is TGTGCCAGCAGTTACTCGATGGGGGCTAACACCGGGGAGCTGTTTTTT. Translated, it gives CASSYSMGANTGELFF.

The sample holds many counts of this clonotype. J is TRBJ2-2 and V is TRBV24-1, with a possible D match to TRBD1 (5 bases). CDR3 length: 16 amino acids. V lost 2 bases and J lost 4, with 13 bases in between. Looked up from germline, CDR1 is KGHDR and CDR2 is SFDVKD. The DNA for the CDR3 is TGTGCCACCAGTGATTCCCAGGGCGTCGGCACCGGGGAGCTGTTTTTT. It encodes CATSDSQGVGTGELFF.

This chain links TRBV4-1 with TRBJ2-1, with 7 bases lining up with TRBD2. Germline lookup yields CDR1 MGHRA and CDR2 YSYEKL. The CDR3 spans 16 residues. Losses at the gene ends were 0 bases for V and 4 bases for J; bases not matched to a gene: 6. The CDR3 protein is CASSQDRASGYNEQFF. The CDR3 DNA follows: TGCGCCAGCAGCCAAGATAGGGCTAGCGGTTACAATGAGCAGTTCTTC.

This clonotype was found many times. The chain has TRBV12-3 or TRBV12-4 and TRBJ1-1, with D unclear. This CDR3 contains 16 residues. Trimming cost V 4 bases and J 6 bases, with 21 bases left between them. CDR3 sequence reads: CASSSRPGPGRAEAFF. The CDR3 coding sequence is TGTGCCAGCAGTTCCCGTCCGGGCCCCGGGAGGGCTGAAGCTTTCTTT.